The 21 T cell receptor beta chains presented below share a single source sample, sequenced in a study of cytomegalovirus exposure and HLA in healthy donors. Amplification used 60 Vbeta primers and 13 Jbeta primers. Profiling relied on immunoSEQ multiplex PCR, and the TCRdb table lists in-frame clones only, not all of them. There are 100,000 to 150,000 clones in the sample; around three quarters occur only once, and 2.6% lies in the top ten. Sequences were obtained from PBMCs. The receptor set was obtained from a woman aged 55-70 years in good health and CMV-seropositive.

V usage is TRBV18 and J usage is TRBJ2-7; D unresolved. Trimming left V 3 bases short and J 2 bases short, with 11 bases between. Germline V gene lookup returns CDR1 KGHSH and CDR2 LQKENI. The length of the CDR3 is 14 residues. CDR3 protein: CASSPGDLAYEQYF. The CDR3 nucleotides read TGTGCCAGCTCACCCGGAGATCTCGCCTACGAGCAGTACTTC.

This sequence joins TRBV2 and TRBJ2-7; unclear D gene. This CDR3 contains 13 residues. Between the trimmed V and J ends, which lost 4 bases and 3 bases, there was a span of 10 bases. Germline CDR1 SNHLY, CDR2 FYNNEI. In DNA form, the CDR3 reads TGTGCCAGCAGTGTTTTGCAGATCTACGAGCAGTACTTC. This gives the protein CASSVLQIYEQYF.

The CDR3 nucleotides read TGTGCCAGCAGCGCCCGGGTTACCTACGAGCAGTACTTC. Its translation is CASSARVTYEQYF. The chain joins TRBV7-6 to TRBJ2-7; D call uncertain. CDR3 length equals 13 residues. The germline gives CDR1 SGHVS, CDR2 FNYEAQ. Trimming removed 5 bases at V and 2 bases at J, with 10 bases between.

The V call is TRBV27, the J call TRBJ1-4, with D uncertain. V lost 6 bases, J lost 3 bases, and 11 bases lay in between. Germline V CDR1 and CDR2: MNHEY, SMNVEV (reference sequence). The CDR3 extends over 14 amino acids. The CDR3 region has the DNA TGTGCCAGCAGATCTGTCCTAGCTAATGAAAAACTGTTTTTT. The encoded protein is CASRSVLANEKLFF.

The genes are TRBV11-1 and TRBJ1-1; D unresolved. Per germline, CDR1 SGHAT and CDR2 FQDESV (reference sequence). This CDR3 spans 14 amino acids. Trimming stripped 3 bases from V and 5 bases from J, with 13 bases between. The CDR3 nucleotides read TGTGCCAGCAGCTTTGCGGCTACGAGGACTGAAGCTTTCTTT. Its translation is CASSFAATRTEAFF.

J is TRBJ1-1 and V is TRBV5-1; D is ambiguous. Germline V lookup: CDR1 SGHRS, CDR2 YFSETQ. Trimming took 0 bases from V and 0 from J, leaving 6 bases between them. The CDR3 length is 14 residues. Here the CDR3 DNA reads TGCGCCAGCAGCTTGGCCCCGGTGAACACTGAAGCTTTCTTT. This codes for CASSLAPVNTEAFF.

This chain uses TRBV2 with TRBJ2-2; TRBD2 matches at 10 bases. The CDR3 has 15 amino acids. The germline V gene encodes CDR1 SNHLY and CDR2 FYNNEI. The ends lost 2 bases at V and 8 bases at J; junction bases unmatched: 5. The CDR3 loop is CASSERTSGVGELFF. In DNA form, the CDR3 reads TGTGCCAGCAGTGAAAGAACTAGCGGGGTTGGGGAGCTGTTTTTT. The complete variable domain, with remaining parts taken from reference TRBV2 and TRBJ2-2, reads EPEVTQTPSHQVTQMGQEVILRCVPISNHLYFYWYRQILGQKVEFLVSFYNNEISEKSEIFDDQFSVERPDGSNFTLKIRSTKLEDSAMYFCASSERTSGVGELFFGEGSRLTVL.

The sample holds one count of this clone. The V gene is TRBV6-6, the J gene TRBJ2-7; 8 nucleotides align to TRBD2. Trimming cost V 7 bases and J 0 bases; bases outside gene matches: 11. The CDR3 has 16 amino acids. The germline gives CDR1 MNHNY, CDR2 SVGAGI (reference sequence). This CDR3 is CASTYALGGGSYEQYF. As DNA, the CDR3 is TGTGCCAGCACCTACGCTCTCGGGGGGGGCTCCTACGAGCAGTACTTC.

The CDR3 DNA reads as TGTGCCAGCAGCTTAGCCGGTAGCGGGACCTACAATGAGCAGTTCTTC. Translation: CASSLAGSGTYNEQFF. The chain has TRBV7-9 and TRBJ2-1; 8 nucleotides agree with TRBD2. Looked up from germline, CDR1 is SEHNR and CDR2 is FQNEAQ (reference sequence). The junction had 3 bases not matched to a gene; V was cut back by 0 bases and J by 2 bases. CDR3 length: 16 amino acids. Variable domain in full (rest from reference TRBV7-9 and TRBJ2-1): DTGVSQNPRHKITKRGQNVTFRCDPISEHNRLYWYRQTLGQGPEFLTYFQNEAQLEKSRLLSDRFSAERPKGSFSTLEIQRTEQGDSAMYLCASSLAGSGTYNEQFFGPGTRLTVL.

This clone was recorded a few times. The J gene is TRBJ2-6, the V gene TRBV6-1; D unclear. This CDR3 is 16 amino acids long. Trimming cost V 0 bases and J 0 bases, with 6 bases left between them. Germline V gene data show CDR1 as MNHNS and CDR2 as SASEGT. CDR3 nucleotide sequence: TGTGCCAGCAGTGAAGCTTCGGGCTCTGGGGCCAACGTCCTGACTTTC. Its translation is CASSEASGSGANVLTF.

The chain employs TRBV7-3 and TRBJ2-2, with 12 bases that match TRBD2. The CDR3 covers 17 residues. The germline V gene has CDR1 SGHTA and CDR2 FQGTGA. V lost 4 bases to trimming and J lost 4 bases; unmatched junction nucleotides: 7. The CDR3 loop reads CASSSSGTSGLTGELFF. The CDR3, as DNA: TGTGCCAGCAGCTCCTCCGGGACTAGCGGGCTCACCGGGGAGCTGTTTTTT.

The chain joins TRBV6-6 to TRBJ1-5; 9 bases are a match to TRBD1. Trimming cost V 5 bases and J 6 bases; bases outside gene matches: 5. CDR1 MNHNY and CDR2 SVGAGI come from the germline V gene (reference sequence). The CDR3 spans 14 residues. The DNA for the CDR3 is TGTGCCAGCAGTACGGGACAGGGCGGTCAGCCCCAGCATTTT. As protein: CASSTGQGGQPQHF.

This chain joins TRBV29-1 and TRBJ1-5; 8 bases agree with TRBD1. The J segment lost 7 bases and the V segment lost 5 bases, leaving 4 bases of the junction unmatched. Germline V gene sequence: CDR1 SQVTM, CDR2 ANQGSEA. The CDR3 length is 12 residues. CDR3 region: CSVSGGGQPQHF. DNA for the CDR3: TGCAGCGTTTCAGGGGGCGGGCAGCCCCAGCATTTT.

The chain combines TRBV9 with TRBJ1-2; 7 positions match TRBD1. The germline CDR1 and CDR2 sequences are SGDLS and YYNGEE. V gave up 0 bases and J gave up 3 bases; unmatched junction bases: 2. The CDR3 contains 14 residues. CDR3 residues: CASSVVTGDYGYTF. The CDR3 DNA is TGTGCCAGCAGCGTAGTCACAGGGGACTATGGCTACACCTTC.

The chain carries TRBV5-1 and TRBJ1-6; 8 bases are shared with TRBD1. This CDR3 region has 15 residues. CDR1 and CDR2 from the germline V gene are SGHRS and YFSETQ. Trimming at V came to 3 bases and at J to 9 bases, leaving 8 bases not matched to a gene. The CDR3 region is CASSSGQGESSPLHF. CDR3 DNA: TGCGCCAGCAGCTCCGGACAGGGCGAAAGTTCACCCCTCCACTTT.

The chain combines TRBV27 with TRBJ2-2; 8 nucleotides match TRBD2. This CDR3 contains 16 residues. V was pared by 5 bases and J by 5 bases, with 10 bases of the junction left unmatched. Germline V gene sequence: CDR1 MNHEY, CDR2 SMNVEV (reference sequence). The CDR3 is CASSPGGGSVTGELFF. CDR3 nucleotides: TGTGCCAGCAGTCCGGGGGGGGGCAGTGTAACCGGGGAGCTGTTTTTT.

This clone was recorded once. The rearrangement uses TRBV11-3 and TRBJ2-3, with D hard to call. The CDR3 is 16 amino acids. Per the germline V gene, CDR1 is SGHNT and CDR2 is YENEEA. The V gene lost 2 bases and the J gene lost 0 bases, with 12 bases spanning the gap. Here the CDR3 DNA reads TGTGCCAGCAGCTTAAGCGATGCCCTCAGCACAGATACGCAGTATTTT. Translated, it gives CASSLSDALSTDTQYF.

This clone came up a few times. In DNA form, the CDR3 reads TGTGCCAGCAGTTTGGGGGCCAGGCCAGTCGAGCAGTACTTC. Translating it yields CASSLGARPVEQYF. V gene TRBV27 combines with J gene TRBJ2-7; TRBD1 is a possible D gene (6 bases). Trimming cost V 3 bases and J 6 bases, with 15 bases left between them. The V gene's germline CDR1 is MNHEY and CDR2 SMNVEV (reference sequence). The CDR3 contains 14 residues.

The chain recombines TRBV5-4 with TRBJ2-1; unclear D gene. Germline V gene sequence: CDR1 SGHNT, CDR2 YYREEE (reference sequence). The CDR3 loop spans 12 amino acids. V shed 0 bases and J shed 10 bases, with 8 bases lying between them. This chain's CDR3 is CASSLAGEEQFF. DNA of the CDR3: TGTGCCAGCAGCTTGGCCGGAGAAGAGCAGTTCTTC.

The chain recombines TRBV7-2 with TRBJ2-3, with 10 bases aligning to TRBD2. Trimming at V came to 5 bases and at J to 1 base, leaving 6 bases not matched to a gene. Germline CDR1 reads SGHTA; CDR2 reads FQGNSA. The CDR3 length is 16 residues. The CDR3 is CASSVQRGGGTDTQYF. Here the CDR3 DNA reads TGTGCCAGCAGCGTCCAGCGGGGGGGAGGCACAGATACGCAGTATTTT.

The rearrangement links TRBV18 to TRBJ2-3; 7 nucleotides line up with TRBD1. The CDR3 has 14 amino acids. CDR1 and CDR2 from the germline V gene are KGHSH and LQKENI. Trimming cost V 3 bases and J 4 bases; bases outside gene matches: 4. The CDR3 DNA is TGTGCCAGCTCACCCCGCCAGGGGGCAGATACGCAGTATTTT. This translates into CASSPRQGADTQYF.